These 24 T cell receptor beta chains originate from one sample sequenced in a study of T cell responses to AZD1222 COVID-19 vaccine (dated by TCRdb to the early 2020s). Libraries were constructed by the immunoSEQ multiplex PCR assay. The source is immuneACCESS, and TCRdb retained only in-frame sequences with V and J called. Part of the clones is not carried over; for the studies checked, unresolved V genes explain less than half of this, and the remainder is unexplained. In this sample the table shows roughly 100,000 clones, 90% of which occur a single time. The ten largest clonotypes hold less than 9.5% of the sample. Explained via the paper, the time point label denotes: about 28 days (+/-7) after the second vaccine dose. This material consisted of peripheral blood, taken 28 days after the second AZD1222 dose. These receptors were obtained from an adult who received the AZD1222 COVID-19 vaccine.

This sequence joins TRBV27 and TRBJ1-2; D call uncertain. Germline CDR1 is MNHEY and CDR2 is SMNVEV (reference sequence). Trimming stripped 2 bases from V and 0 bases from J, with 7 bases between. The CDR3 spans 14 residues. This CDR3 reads CASSLIATNYGYTF. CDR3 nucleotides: TGTGCCAGCAGTTTAATCGCCACTAACTATGGCTACACCTTC.

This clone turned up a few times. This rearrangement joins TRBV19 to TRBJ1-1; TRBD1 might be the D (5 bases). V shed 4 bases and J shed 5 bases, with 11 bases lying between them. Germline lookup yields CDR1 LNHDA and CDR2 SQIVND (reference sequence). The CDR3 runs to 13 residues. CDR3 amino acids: CASSTQVWTEAFF. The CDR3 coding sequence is TGTGCCAGTAGTACACAGGTTTGGACTGAAGCTTTCTTT.

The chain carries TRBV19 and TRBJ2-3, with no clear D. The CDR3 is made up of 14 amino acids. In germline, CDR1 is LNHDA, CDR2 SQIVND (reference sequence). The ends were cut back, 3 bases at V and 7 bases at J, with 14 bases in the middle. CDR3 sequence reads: CASSIPDQFYTQYF. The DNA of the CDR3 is TGTGCCAGTAGTATTCCGGACCAATTTTATACGCAGTATTTT.

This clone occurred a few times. The CDR3 DNA sequence: TGTGCCAGTAGTCGGACGGTCAATCAGCCCCAGCATTTT. Its protein is CASSRTVNQPQHF. The V call is TRBV19, the J call TRBJ1-5, with D hard to call. Per the germline V gene, CDR1 is LNHDA and CDR2 is SQIVND (reference sequence). The V end was cut by 5 bases, the J end by 3 bases, with 8 bases between. CDR3 length: 13 amino acids.

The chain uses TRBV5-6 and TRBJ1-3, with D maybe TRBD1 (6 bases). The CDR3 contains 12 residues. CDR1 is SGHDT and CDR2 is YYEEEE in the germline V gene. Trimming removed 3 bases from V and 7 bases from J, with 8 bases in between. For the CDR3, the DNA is TGTGCCAGCAGCTGGGGGGCGAACACCATATATTTT. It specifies CASSWGANTIYF.

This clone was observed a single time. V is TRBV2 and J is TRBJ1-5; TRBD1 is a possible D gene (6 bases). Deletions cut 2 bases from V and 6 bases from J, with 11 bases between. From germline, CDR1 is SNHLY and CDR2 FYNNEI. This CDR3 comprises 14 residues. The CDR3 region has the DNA TGTGCCAGCAGTGAATCCGAAGGGGGTCAGCCCCAGCATTTT. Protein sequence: CASSESEGGQPQHF.

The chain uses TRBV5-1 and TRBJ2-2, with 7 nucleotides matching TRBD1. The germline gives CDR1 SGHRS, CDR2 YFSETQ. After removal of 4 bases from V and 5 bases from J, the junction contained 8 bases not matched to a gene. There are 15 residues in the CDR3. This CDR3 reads CASSVITGVTGELFF. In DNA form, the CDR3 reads TGCGCCAGCAGCGTGATTACAGGGGTTACCGGGGAGCTGTTTTTT.

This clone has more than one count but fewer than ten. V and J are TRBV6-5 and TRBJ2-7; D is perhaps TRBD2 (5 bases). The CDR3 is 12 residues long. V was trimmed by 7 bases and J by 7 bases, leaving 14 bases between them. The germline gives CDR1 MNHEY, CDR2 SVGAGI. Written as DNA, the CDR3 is TGTGCCAGCACGGGGTTTTTAGTGGAGCAGTACTTC. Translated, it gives CASTGFLVEQYF.

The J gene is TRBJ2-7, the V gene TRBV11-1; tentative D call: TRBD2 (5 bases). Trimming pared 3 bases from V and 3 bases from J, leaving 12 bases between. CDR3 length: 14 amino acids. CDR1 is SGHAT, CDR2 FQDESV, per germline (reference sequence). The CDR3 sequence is CASSFGGGNYEQYF. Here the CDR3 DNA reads TGTGCCAGCAGCTTTGGAGGCGGCAACTACGAGCAGTACTTC.

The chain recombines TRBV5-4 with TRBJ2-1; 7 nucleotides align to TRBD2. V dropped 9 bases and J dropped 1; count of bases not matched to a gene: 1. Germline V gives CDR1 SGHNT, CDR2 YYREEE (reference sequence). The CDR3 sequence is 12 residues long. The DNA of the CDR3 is TGTGCCACGGGAGGTTCCTACAATGAGCAGTTCTTC. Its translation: CATGGSYNEQFF.

The CDR3 region is CASSQAGAINNEQFF. As DNA, the CDR3 is TGTGCCAGCAGCCAAGCAGGGGCCATCAACAATGAGCAGTTCTTC. The J gene is TRBJ2-1, the V gene TRBV4-2; D is perhaps TRBD1 (6 bases). This CDR3 has 15 residues. CDR1 is LGHNA and CDR2 is YNFKEQ in the germline V gene. Trimming left V 1 base short and J 5 bases short, with 12 bases between.

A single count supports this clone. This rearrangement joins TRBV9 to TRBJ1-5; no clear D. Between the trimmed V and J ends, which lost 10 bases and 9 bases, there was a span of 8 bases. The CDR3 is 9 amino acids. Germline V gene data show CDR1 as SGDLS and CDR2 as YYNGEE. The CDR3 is CASDRPQHF. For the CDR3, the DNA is TGTGCCTCCGATCGGCCCCAGCATTTT.

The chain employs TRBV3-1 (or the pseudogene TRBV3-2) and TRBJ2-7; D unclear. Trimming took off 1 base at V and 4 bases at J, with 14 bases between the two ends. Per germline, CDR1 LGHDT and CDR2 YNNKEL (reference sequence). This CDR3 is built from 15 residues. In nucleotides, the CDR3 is TGTGCCAGCAGCCAAGCGGGCAGCAGTATGTACGAGCAGTACTTC. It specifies CASSQAGSSMYEQYF.

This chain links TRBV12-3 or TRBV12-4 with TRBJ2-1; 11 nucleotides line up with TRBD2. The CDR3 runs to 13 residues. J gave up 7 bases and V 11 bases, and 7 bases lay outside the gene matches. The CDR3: CAGSGGAVNEQFF. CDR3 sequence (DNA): TGTGCCGGTAGCGGGGGGGCCGTTAATGAGCAGTTCTTC.

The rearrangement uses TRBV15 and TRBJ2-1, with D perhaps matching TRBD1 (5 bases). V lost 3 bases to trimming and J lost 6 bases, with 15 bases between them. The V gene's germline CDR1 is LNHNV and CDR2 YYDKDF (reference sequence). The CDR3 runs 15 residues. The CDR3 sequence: CATSSPGSPSNEQFF. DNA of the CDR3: TGTGCCACCAGCAGCCCAGGGTCACCGAGCAATGAGCAGTTCTTC. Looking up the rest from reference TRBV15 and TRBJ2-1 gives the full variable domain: DAMVIQNPRYQVTQFGKPVTLSCSQTLNHNVMYWYQQKSSQAPKLLFHYYDKDFNNEADTPDNFQSRRPNTSFCFLDIRSPGLGDTAMYLCATSSPGSPSNEQFFGPGTRLTVL.

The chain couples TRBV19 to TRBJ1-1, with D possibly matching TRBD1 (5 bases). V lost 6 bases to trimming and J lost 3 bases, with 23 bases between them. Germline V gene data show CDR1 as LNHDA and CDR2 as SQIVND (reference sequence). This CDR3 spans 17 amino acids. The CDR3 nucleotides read TGTGCCAGTAGCTTAATTCGGACTTCCCTGGGACACACTGAAGCTTTCTTT. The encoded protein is CASSLIRTSLGHTEAFF.

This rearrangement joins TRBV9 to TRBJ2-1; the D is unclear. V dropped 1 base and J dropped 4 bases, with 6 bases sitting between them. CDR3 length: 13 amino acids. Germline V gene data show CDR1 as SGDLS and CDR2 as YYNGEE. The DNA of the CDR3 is TGTGCCAGCAGCGTATTTGATTACAATGAGCAGTTCTTC. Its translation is CASSVFDYNEQFF.

The CDR3 protein is CASSLVKELGPSNQPQHF. DNA of the CDR3: TGTGCCAGCAGCTTAGTAAAGGAGCTGGGGCCGAGCAATCAGCCCCAGCATTTT. This chain uses TRBV11-2 with TRBJ1-5; TRBD1 is a possible D gene (5 bases). From germline, CDR1 is SGHAT and CDR2 FQNNGV. CDR3 length: 18 residues. Trimming removed 1 base at V and 1 base at J, with 17 bases between. Variable domain in full (rest from reference TRBV11-2 and TRBJ1-5): EAGVAQSPRYKIIEKRQSVAFWCNPISGHATLYWYQQILGQGPKLLIQFQNNGVVDDSQLPKDRFSAERLKGVDSTLKIQPAKLEDSAVYLCASSLVKELGPSNQPQHFGDGTRLSIL.

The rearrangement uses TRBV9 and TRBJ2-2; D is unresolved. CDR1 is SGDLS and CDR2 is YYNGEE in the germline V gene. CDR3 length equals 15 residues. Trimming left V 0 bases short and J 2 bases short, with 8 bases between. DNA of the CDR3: TGTGCCAGCAGCGTAGAACACAGAAACACCGGGGAGCTGTTTTTT. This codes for CASSVEHRNTGELFF.

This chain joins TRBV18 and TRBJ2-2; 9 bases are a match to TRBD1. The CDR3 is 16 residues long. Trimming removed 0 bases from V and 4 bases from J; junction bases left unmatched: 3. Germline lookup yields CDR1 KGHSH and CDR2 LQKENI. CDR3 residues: CASSPPETGGTGELFF. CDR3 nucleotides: TGTGCCAGCTCACCACCCGAGACAGGGGGCACCGGGGAGCTGTTTTTT.

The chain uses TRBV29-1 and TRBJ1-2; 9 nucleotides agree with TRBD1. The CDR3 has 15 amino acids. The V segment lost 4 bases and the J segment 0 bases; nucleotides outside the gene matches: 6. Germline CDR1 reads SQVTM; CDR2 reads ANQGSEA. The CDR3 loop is CSVGDRGVSNYGYTF. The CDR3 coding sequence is TGCAGCGTTGGAGACAGGGGGGTATCTAACTATGGCTACACCTTC. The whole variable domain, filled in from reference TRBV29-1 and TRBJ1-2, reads SAVISQKPSRDICQRGTSLTIQCQVDSQVTMMFWYRQQPGQSLTLIATANQGSEATYESGFVIDKFPISRPNLTFSTLTVSNMSPEDSSIYLCSVGDRGVSNYGYTFGSGTRLTVV.

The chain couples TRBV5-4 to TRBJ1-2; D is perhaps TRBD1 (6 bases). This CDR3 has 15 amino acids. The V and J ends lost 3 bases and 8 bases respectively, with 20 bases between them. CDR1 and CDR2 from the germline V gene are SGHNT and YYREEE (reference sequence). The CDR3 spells CASSSVTGTTIGYTF. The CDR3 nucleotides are TGTGCCAGCAGCTCGGTAACCGGGACAACGATCGGCTACACCTTC.

The CDR3 protein is CASSRCCPVNGGGRLRYEQYF. In nucleotides, the CDR3 is TGTGCCAGCAGCCGGTGCTGCCCTGTAAACGGCGGGGGGCGACTGAGATACGAGCAGTACTTC. This chain links TRBV21-1 with TRBJ2-7; the D call TRBD2 from the table was never checked on the DNA. TRBV21-1 is flagged as a pseudogene. The CDR3 has 21 residues.

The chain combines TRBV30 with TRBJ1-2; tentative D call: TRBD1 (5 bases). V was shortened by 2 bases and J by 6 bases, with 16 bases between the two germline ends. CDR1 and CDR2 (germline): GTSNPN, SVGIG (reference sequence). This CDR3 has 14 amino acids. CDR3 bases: TGTGCCTGGAGTACGGGGTGGACAAGCGATGGCTACACCTTC. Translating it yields CAWSTGWTSDGYTF.